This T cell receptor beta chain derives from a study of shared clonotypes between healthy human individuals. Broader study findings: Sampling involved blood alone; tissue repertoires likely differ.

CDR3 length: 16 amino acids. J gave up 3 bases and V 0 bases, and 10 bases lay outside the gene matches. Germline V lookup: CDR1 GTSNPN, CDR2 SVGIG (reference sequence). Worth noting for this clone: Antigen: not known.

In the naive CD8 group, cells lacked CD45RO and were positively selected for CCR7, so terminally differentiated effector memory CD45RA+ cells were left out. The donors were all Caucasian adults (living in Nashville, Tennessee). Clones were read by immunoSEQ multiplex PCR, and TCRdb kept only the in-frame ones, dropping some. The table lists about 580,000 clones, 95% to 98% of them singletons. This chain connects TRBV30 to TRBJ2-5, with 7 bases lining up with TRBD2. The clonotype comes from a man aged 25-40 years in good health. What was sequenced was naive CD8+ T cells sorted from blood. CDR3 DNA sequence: TGTGCCTGGAGTGTATTTGGGAGGGCCTTTGAAGAGACCCAGTACTTC. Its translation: CAWSVFGRAFEETQYF.